This TCR beta chain was sequenced for a study of cytomegalovirus exposure and HLA in healthy donors (dated 2017 in TCRdb). In the study overall: An earlier analysis of some 500 of the donors reported more than 250 Gb of sequence data and around 110 million unique TCR beta sequences from 150 million to 200 million T cells. Approximately 300 gigabases of sequencing data and approximately 85 million unique TCR sequences were included in an early release covering roughly 700 HLA-typed donors. The genetic ancestry cluster associated with self-reported Caucasian donors included 81% of the 300 to 400 genotyped donors. The study was designed to test whether signatures of past pathogen exposure could be identified by cataloging public T cell receptors. Using immunosequencing, the study profiled T cell repertoires from 550 to 750 subjects and related those repertoires to cytomegalovirus serostatus. Along with the roughly 670-subject first cohort, a separate validation cohort of over a hundred different subjects was used. To predict cytomegalovirus infection status, the study brought together high-throughput TCR immunosequencing, statistical association of individual TCRs with disease status, and machine learning. In a later analysis, previously published TCR beta repertoires from several hundred donors were re-analyzed and high-resolution HLA genotyping was added so that TCR occurrence patterns could be studied. The later analysis used no new phenotypic data to find candidate immune exposures, relying instead on TCR beta sequences and their occurrence across donors. To decide whether each TCR beta V gene segment behaved as functional or pseudogenic, an earlier analysis of approximately 590 of the donors relied on high-throughput TCR beta sequencing. Donor age, sex, ethnicity and CMV serostatus were collected together with the repertoire data. A later genetic analysis used genome-wide SNP genotypes for about 60% of the roughly 700 donors, treating that subset as a discovery cohort. All discovery cohort repertoires had been generated on a single sequencing platform. HLA typing covered class I and class II loci at four-digit resolution. Typing coverage varied by locus: roughly 629-630 donors for A, B, C, DRB1 and DQB1; roughly 500 for DQA1; 606 for DPA1; about 450 for DPB1. Because of strong linkage in the cohort, roughly 5 DR-DQ haplotypes were treated as single units for association and clustering. Among roughly 400 genotyped donors of the cohort, an average of roughly 230,000 unique TCR beta nucleotide sequences was sequenced per donor, of which 15% to 20% were non-productive. General findings and caveats noted by the study authors: While some public TCRs were present in many individuals, most TCR sequences turned up only very rarely across donors. An association between a missense DCLRE1C variant and V-gene and J-gene trimming of TCR beta chains was found in a later genetic analysis and replicated in an independent cohort. Correlated functional status among segregating V segments might be attributable to linkage disequilibrium, but an unknown experimental factor could not be ruled out. CMV serostatus was the only immune exposure information available for the cohort. Some IMGT-functional V segments, including TRBV6-2 and TRBV6-3, could not be told apart with the 87-base-pair reads, so those segments were excluded. According to the authors, the approach could potentially be generalized to other disease states and immunological phenotypes. A later genetic analysis reported fewer N-insertions in productive TCRs among donors in an Asian-associated ancestry cluster than the approximately 700-donor mean. A later analysis associated 16,951 TCR beta sequences with specific HLA alleles at a false discovery rate of 0.05. A later analysis found that most CMV-associated TCR beta chains appeared HLA-restricted, with HLA associations seemingly driven largely by CMV exposure. When HLA alleles, especially DR and DQ, strongly co-occurred, attributing TCR associations to individual alleles was difficult. In vitro tests confirmed that a few of the cytomegalovirus-associated TCR beta chains recognize cytomegalovirus antigens. In this cohort, only TCR beta chains were sequenced, and detectable features were limited by the absence of alpha or paired-chain data. In a later analysis, several top co-occurrence clusters were reported to appear linked to parvovirus B19, influenza, CMV and Epstein-Barr virus. Presence/absence analyses assumed roughly uniform sequencing depth across donors, an assumption that may not hold. A cluster of highly shared sequence variants was judged likely to represent a technical artifact of the sequencing pipeline. A further reported finding was that TCR beta sequences accurately predicted the HLA-A and HLA-B alleles for most subjects in the first cohort. In an earlier analysis of about 540 of the donors, most TCR beta V segments were observed in productive rearrangements about 90% or about 30% of the time, broadly matching IMGT annotations. Because some donors lacked HLA typing at each locus, the association tests relied only on the typed subset. In a later analysis, HLA-associated TCR beta chains showed more clonal expansion and lower generation probabilities than non-associated chains that were equally common. Because counts were too low, more than 15 rarely observed V segments, including chromosome 9 orphons, were left out of the earlier analysis of 500 to 750 of the donors. Cytomegalovirus status was reported to be diagnosed by the classifier with high specificity and sensitivity in both the original and validation cohorts. The study listed 164 TCR beta chains as associated with cytomegalovirus. In a later analysis, the rate of TCR association differed among HLA loci, with DRB1 alleles having the most associated TCRs and HLA-C alleles having the fewest.

From its cysteine to its phenylalanine, the CDR3 spans 16 amino acids. The read is trimmed to its CDR3 DNA, 48 bases read in frame from base 1. The germline V gene gives CDR1 as SGHDT and CDR2 as YYEEEE. V and J lose 5 bases and 3 bases, and a span of 19 bases separates them. This clone was detected a few times. The clone's antigen remains unknown. No base quality values were provided; no much bigger clone lies one nucleotide off. The cohort comprised more than 550 healthy bone marrow donors. At the time of sampling, every cohort member was nominally healthy, though immune exposures that went unrecorded were likely present. The donor tested CMV seropositive and was one of the 289 seropositive cohort members. Each donor provided a peripheral blood sample, and peripheral blood mononuclear cells were used for TCR beta sequencing. Genomic DNA was extracted from the blood cell samples with the Qiagen DNeasy Blood Extraction Kit.

The method was the immunoSEQ multiplex PCR assay. A mixture of 60 forward primers for TCR Vbeta segments and 13 reverse primers for TCR Jbeta segments was used in the multiplex PCR. The CDR3 region of rearranged TCR beta genes was amplified from genomic DNA by a multiplex PCR assay. The amplified TCR beta libraries were sequenced on the Illumina HiSeq System as 87-base-pair reads. Processing in the source paper ran as follows. A later analysis counted some 74 million unique TCR beta chains across the 600 to 850 repertoires, and 9 million to 14 million of these chains were shared by at least two donors. Raw reads were error-corrected and collapsed into unique sequences by a nearest-neighbor algorithm in which closely related sequences were merged to remove PCR and sequencing errors. To assign V, D and J gene segments, CDR3 sequences were aligned to IMGT reference sequences. For a sequence to be retained, a match of at least six nucleotides was required to both a V gene segment and a J gene segment. A rearrangement counted as productive if the CDR3 had no stop codons and remained in frame with V and J, and every other rearrangement counted as non-productive. Following IMGT convention, CDR3 was defined as the stretch from the second conserved V-encoded cysteine up to the conserved J-encoded phenylalanine. The earlier analysis of around 640 of the donors excluded sequences that lacked an unambiguous match to a single V gene segment. In an earlier analysis of about 590 of the donors, a V segment was called functional when productive rearrangements were above 56.7%, and segregating when the standard deviation between donors exceeded 5%. A statistical classification framework was developed to diagnose cytomegalovirus status using the catalog of TCR beta chain sequences. V and J gene assignment, in a later analysis, came from comparing TCR nucleotide sequences with IMGT/GENE-DB human TR gene sequences. A later analysis assigned CDR3 sequences and most-parsimonious VDJ recombination scenarios with the TCRdist pipeline. A later analysis defined each TCR beta chain by its CDR3 amino acid sequence plus V-gene family, and excluded reads lacking a unique V-gene family. In a later analysis, 450 to 600 highly shared, low-generation-probability nucleotide sequences were removed to address suspected cross-contamination and a sequencing artifact. In a later analysis, a clonal expansion index was calculated for each public chain from normalized within-repertoire ranks of inferred template counts. A later analysis computed generation probabilities with a VDJ recombination model fitted to out-of-frame rearrangements, and checked the results against IGoR. A later analysis scored TCR-TCR, TCR-HLA and TCR-CMV co-occurrence with hypergeometric tests, applying a repertoire-size bias correction to TCR pairs. A later analysis estimated false discovery rates by permuting HLA or CMV assignments 20 times. In a later analysis, co-occurring TCRs were grouped using DBSCAN, with TCRdist sequence similarity added in when clustering inside HLA-allele-positive subsets. For co-occurrence clustering, repertoires with fewer than 30,000 or more than 120,000 public chains were excluded, along with a handful of repertoires with anomalous nucleotide sharing. TCRdb stores this immuneACCESS table with in-frame sequences only. Part of the clones is absent; in the studies checked, under half of the shortfall reflects unresolved V genes, and no reason is known for the rest. V and J calls and clone size are as listed in that table; D and trimming were resolved from the DNA. This sample holds some 110,000 clones; over 9.5% were observed only once. Roughly a sixth of the sample goes to the ten largest clones.

This chain is built from TRBV5-6 and TRBJ2-3; the D gene is possibly TRBD1, with 6 bases matching. The source is a man aged 40-50 years in good health and CMV-seropositive. The sample consisted of PBMCs. The CDR3 loop reads CASRYLEDSLTDTQYF. The nucleotides are TGTGCCAGCAGGTACCTAGAGGACAGTTTGACAGATACGCAGTATTTT. The variable domain in full, with residues beyond the CDR3 obtained from the reference TRBV5-6 and TRBJ2-3 genes, is DAGVTQSPTHLIKTRGQQVTLRCSPKSGHDTVSWYQQALGQGPQFIFQYYEEEERQRGNFPDRFSGHQFPNYSSELNVNALLLGDSALYLCASRYLEDSLTDTQYFGPGTRLTVL.